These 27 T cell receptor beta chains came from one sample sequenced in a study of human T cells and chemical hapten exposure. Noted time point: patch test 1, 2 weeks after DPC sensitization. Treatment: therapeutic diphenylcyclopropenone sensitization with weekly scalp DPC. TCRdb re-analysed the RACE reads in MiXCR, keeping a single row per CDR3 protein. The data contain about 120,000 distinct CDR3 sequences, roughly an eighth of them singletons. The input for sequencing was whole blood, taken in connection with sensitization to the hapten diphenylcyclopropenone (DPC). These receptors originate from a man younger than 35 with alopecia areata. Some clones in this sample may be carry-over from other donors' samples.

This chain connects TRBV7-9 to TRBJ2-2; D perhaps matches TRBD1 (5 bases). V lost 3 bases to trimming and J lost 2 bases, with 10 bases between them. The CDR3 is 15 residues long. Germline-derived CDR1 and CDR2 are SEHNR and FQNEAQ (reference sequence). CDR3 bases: TGTGCCAGCAGCTTCACAGGACCCAACACCGGGGAGCTGTTTTTT. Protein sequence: CASSFTGPNTGELFF.

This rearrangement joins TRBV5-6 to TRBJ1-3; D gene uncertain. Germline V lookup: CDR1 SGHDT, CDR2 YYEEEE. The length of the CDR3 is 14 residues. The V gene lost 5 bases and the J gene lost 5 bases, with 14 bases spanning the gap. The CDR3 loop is CASRYGRNRNTIYF. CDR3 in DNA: TGTGCCAGCAGATACGGACGGAATCGAAACACCATATATTTT. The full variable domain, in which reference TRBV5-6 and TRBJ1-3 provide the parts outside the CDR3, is DAGVTQSPTHLIKTRGQQVTLRCSPKSGHDTVSWYQQALGQGPQFIFQYYEEEERQRGNFPDRFSGHQFPNYSSELNVNALLLGDSALYLCASRYGRNRNTIYFGEGSWLTVV.

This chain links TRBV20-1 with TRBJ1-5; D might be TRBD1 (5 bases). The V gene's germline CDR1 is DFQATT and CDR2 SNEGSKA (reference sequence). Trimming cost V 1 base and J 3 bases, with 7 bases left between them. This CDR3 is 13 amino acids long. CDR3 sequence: CSARVDINQPQHF. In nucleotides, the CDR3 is TGCAGTGCTAGAGTGGACATCAATCAGCCCCAGCATTTT.

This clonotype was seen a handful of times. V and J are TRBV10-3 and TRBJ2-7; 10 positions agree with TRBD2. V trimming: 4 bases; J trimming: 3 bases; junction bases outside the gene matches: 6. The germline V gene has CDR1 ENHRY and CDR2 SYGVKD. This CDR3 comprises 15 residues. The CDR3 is CAISGVAGGLYEQYF. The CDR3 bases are TGTGCCATCAGTGGGGTAGCGGGGGGTCTCTACGAGCAGTACTTC.

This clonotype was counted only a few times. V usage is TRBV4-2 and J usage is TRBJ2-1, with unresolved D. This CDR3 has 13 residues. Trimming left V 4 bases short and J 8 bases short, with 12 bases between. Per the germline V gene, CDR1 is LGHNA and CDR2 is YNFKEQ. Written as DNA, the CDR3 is TGTGCCAGCAGCCCAAGGTACGGGTATGAGCAGTTCTTC. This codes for CASSPRYGYEQFF.

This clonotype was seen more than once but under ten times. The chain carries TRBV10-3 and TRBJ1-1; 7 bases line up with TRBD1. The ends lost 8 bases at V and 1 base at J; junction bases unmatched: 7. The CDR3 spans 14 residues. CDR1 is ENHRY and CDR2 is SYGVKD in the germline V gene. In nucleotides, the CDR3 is TGTGCCATCCGCCAACAGGGGCGGAACACTGAAGCTTTCTTT. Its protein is CAIRQQGRNTEAFF.

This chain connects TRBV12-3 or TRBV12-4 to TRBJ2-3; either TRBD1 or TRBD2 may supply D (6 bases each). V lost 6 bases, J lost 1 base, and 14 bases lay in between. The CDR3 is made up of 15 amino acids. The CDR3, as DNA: TGTGCCAGCAGCTACTCGGGGGCCCGCACAGATACGCAGTATTTT. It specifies CASSYSGARTDTQYF.

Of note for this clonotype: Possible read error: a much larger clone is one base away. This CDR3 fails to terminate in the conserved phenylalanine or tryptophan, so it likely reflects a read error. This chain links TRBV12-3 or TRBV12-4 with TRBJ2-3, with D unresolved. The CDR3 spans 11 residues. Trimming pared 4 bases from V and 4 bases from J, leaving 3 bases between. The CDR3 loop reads CASSSADTQYI. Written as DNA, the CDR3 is TGTGCCAGCAGTTCCGCAGATACGCAGTATATT.

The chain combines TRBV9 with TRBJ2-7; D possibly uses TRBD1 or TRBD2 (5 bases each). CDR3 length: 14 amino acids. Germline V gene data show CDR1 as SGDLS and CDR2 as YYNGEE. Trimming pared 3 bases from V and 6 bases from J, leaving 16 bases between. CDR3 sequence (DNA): TGTGCCAGCAGCGGAGGGGCAGGCCCCCTCGAGCAGTACTTC. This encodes CASSGGAGPLEQYF.

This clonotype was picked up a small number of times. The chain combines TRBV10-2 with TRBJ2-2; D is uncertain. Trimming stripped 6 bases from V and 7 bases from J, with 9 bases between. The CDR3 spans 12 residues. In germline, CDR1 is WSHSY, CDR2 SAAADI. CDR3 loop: CASSQEIGELFF. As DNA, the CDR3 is TGCGCCAGCAGCCAGGAAATCGGGGAGCTGTTTTTT.

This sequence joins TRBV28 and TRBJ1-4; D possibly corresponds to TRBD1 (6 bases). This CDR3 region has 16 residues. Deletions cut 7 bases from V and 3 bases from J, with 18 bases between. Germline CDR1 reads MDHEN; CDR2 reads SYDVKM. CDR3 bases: TGTGCCAGCACCGGGACACCCTCAGCCCCTAATGAAAAACTGTTTTTT. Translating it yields CASTGTPSAPNEKLFF.

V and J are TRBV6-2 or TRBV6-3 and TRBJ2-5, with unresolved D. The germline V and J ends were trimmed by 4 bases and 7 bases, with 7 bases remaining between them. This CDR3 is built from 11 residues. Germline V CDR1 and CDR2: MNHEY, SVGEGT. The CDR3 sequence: CASSFSGTQYF. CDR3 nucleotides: TGTGCCAGCAGTTTTAGTGGGACCCAGTACTTC.

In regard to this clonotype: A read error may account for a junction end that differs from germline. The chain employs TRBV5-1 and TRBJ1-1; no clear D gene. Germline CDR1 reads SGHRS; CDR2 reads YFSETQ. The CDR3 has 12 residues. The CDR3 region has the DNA TGCGCCAGCAGCTTACAGAACACTGAAGCTCTCTTT. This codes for CASSLQNTEALF. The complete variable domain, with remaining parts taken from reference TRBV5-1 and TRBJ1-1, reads KAGVTQTPRYLIKTRGQQVTLSCSPISGHRSVSWYQQTPGQGLQFLFEYFSETQRNKGNFPGRFSGRQFSNSRSEMNVSTLELGDSALYLCASSLQNTEALFGQGTRLTVV.

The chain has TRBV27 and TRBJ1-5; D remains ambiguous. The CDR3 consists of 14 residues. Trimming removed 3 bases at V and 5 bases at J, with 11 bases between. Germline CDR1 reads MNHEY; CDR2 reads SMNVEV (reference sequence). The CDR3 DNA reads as TGTGCCAGCAGTTTGGGTGAGAGGCATCAGCCCCAGCATTTT. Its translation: CASSLGERHQPQHF.

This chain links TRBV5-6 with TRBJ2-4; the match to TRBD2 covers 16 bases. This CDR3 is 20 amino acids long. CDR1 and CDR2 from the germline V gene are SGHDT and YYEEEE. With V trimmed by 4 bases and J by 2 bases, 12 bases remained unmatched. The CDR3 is CASSLPGLAGGLPPKNIQYF. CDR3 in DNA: TGTGCCAGCAGCCTCCCGGGACTAGCGGGGGGGCTGCCACCCAAAAACATTCAGTACTTC.

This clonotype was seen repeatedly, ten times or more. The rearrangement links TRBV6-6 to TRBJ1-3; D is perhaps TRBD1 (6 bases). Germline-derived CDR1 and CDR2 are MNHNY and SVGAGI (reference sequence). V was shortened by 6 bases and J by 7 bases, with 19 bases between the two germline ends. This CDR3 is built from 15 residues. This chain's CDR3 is CASSRRGAPLNTIYF. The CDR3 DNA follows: TGTGCCAGCAGCCGCCGGGGGGCTCCATTGAACACCATATATTTT.

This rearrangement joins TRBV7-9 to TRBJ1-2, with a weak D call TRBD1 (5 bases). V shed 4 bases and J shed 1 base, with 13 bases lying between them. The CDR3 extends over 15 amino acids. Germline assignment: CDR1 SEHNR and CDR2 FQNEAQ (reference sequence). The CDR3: CASSSPDRYNYGYTF. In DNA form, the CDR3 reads TGTGCCAGCAGCTCCCCTGACAGATATAACTATGGCTACACCTTC. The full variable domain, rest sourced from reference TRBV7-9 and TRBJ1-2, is DTGVSQNPRHKITKRGQNVTFRCDPISEHNRLYWYRQTLGQGPEFLTYFQNEAQLEKSRLLSDRFSAERPKGSFSTLEIQRTEQGDSAMYLCASSSPDRYNYGYTFGSGTRLTVV.

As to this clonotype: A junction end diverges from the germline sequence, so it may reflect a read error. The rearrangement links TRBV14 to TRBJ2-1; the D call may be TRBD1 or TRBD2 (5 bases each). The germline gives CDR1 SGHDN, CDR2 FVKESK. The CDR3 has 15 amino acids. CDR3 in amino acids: CASSPLGASHKEQFF. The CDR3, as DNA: TGTGCCAGCAGCCCACTCGGGGCGTCCCACAAGGAGCAGTTCTTC.

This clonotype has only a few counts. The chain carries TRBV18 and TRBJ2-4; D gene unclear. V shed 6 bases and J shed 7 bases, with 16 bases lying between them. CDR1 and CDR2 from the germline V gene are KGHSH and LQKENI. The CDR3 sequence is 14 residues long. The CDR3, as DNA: TGTGCCAGCTCTAACTCGGCTGATCAGAACATTCAGTACTTC. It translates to CASSNSADQNIQYF.

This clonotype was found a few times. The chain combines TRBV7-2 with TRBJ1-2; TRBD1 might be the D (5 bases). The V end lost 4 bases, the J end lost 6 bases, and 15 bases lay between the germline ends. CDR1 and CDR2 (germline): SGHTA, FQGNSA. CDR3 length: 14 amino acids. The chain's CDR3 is CASSYYRSENGYTF. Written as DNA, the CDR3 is TGTGCCAGCAGCTATTACAGGTCGGAGAATGGCTACACCTTC.

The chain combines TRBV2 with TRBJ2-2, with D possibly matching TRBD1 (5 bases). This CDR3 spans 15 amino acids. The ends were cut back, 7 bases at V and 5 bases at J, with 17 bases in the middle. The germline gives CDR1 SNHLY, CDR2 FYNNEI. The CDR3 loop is CASTRTWDVTGELFF. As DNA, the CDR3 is TGTGCCAGCACCAGGACATGGGATGTTACCGGGGAGCTGTTTTTT.

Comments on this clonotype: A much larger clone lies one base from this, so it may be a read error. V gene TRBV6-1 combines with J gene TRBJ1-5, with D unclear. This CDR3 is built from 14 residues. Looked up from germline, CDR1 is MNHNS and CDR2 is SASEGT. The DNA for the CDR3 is TGTGTCAGCCTGGCCCAGGTGACGTGGCAGCCCCAGCATTTT. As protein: CVSLAQVTWQPQHF.

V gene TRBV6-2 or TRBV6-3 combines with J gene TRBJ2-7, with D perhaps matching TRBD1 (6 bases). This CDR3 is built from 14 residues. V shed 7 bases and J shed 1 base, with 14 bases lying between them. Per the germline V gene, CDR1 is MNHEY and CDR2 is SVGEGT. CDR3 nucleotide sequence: TGTGCCAGCATTAAAGGACAGCTATCCTACGAGCAGTACGTC. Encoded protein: CASIKGQLSYEQYV.

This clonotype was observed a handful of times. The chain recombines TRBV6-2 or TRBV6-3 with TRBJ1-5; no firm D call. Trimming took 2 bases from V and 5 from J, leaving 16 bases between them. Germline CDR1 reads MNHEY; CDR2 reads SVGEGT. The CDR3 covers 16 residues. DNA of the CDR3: TGTGCCAGCAGTTACAATCCCCAAACCAAACATCAGCCCCAGCATTTT. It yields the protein CASSYNPQTKHQPQHF.

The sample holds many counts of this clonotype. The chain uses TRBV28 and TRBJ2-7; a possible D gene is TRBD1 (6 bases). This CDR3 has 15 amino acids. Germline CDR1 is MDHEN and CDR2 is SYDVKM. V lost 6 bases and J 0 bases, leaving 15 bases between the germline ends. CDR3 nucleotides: TGTGCCAGCAGCAGTTTAACAGGGCTCTCCTACGAGCAGTACTTC. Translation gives CASSSLTGLSYEQYF.

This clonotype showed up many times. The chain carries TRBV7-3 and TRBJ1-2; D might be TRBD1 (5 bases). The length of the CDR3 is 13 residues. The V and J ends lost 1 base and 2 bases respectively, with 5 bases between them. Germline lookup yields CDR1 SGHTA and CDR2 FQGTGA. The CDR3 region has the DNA TGTGCCAGCAGCTTAAGACAGAACTATGGCTACACCTTC. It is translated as CASSLRQNYGYTF.

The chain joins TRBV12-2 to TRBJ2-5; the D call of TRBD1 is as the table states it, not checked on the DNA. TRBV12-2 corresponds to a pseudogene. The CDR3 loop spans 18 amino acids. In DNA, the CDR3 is TGTGCAAGTCGCTTAGTCGCGTACGCCGGGACCCACCAAGAGACCCAGTACTTC. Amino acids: CASRLVAYAGTHQETQYF.